This T cell receptor beta chain appears in the sequencing data of a study of blood T cell repertoires in COVID-19. Study-level background: Collection of acute and convalescent COVID-19 samples took place in the United States, Italy and Spain. The analysed material was cDNA or gDNA that came from T cells, B-cell-depleted T cells, or PBMCs.

All enrollees were roughly 18 to 100 years old and from 20 to 25 US areas. Participants were placed into cohorts based on the clinical history they reported. Data came from immunoSEQ multiplex PCR; TCRdb stores just in-frame clones and leaves some out. The sample yields 300,000 to 400,000 clones, around 89% seen once. This clone was picked up one time. The sequenced material came from PBMCs or T cells enriched from blood (not recorded which). The sequence was collected from a woman under 40 with acute COVID-19.

The CDR3 bases are TGTGCCAGCACCGGGACACAGGGAAACACCATATATTTT. It yields the protein CASTGTQGNTIYF. The chain carries TRBV2 and TRBJ1-3, with a possible D match to TRBD1 (6 bases). Trimming left V 7 bases short and J 4 bases short, with 11 bases between. Per the germline V gene, CDR1 is SNHLY and CDR2 is FYNNEI. The CDR3 has 13 amino acids.